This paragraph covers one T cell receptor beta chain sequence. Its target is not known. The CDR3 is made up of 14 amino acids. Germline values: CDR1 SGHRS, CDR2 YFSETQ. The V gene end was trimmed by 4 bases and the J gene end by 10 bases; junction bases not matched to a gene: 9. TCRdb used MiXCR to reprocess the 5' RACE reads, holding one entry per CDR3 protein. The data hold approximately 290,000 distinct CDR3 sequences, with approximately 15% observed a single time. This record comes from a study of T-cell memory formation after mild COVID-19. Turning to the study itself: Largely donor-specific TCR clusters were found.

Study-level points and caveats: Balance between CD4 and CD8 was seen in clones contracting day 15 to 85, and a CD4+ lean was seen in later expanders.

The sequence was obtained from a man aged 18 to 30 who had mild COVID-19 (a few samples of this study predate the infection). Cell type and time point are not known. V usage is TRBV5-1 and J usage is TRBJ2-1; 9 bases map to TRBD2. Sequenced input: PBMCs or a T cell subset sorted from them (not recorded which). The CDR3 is CASSPGGGAREQFF. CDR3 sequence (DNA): TGCGCCAGCAGCCCCGGCGGGGGGGCCCGGGAGCAGTTCTTC.